This is a list of T cell receptor beta chains from one sample in a study of control samples from healthy donors and cancer patients. Generated by immunoSEQ multiplex PCR, the TCRdb table keeps only in-frame clones and is missing some. The sample lists some 150,000 clones; 94% were seen once. Sample: blood. The receptors originated from a man aged 40-49 years in good health. Each CDR3 is given with its conserved first and last residue. The D gene is left open where the match is weak. A row's size may be missing; if present it is once, few, many or a size class.

abundance,v_gene,j_gene,d_gene,CDR3aa,CDR3nt
once,TRBV5-5,TRBJ1-3,-,CASRIGQTSGNTIYF,TGTGCCAGCAGGATTGGGCAGACTTCTGGAAACACCATATATTTT
-,TRBV18,TRBJ2-5,-,CASSPGLGETQYF,TGTGCCAGCTCACCAGGCCTCGGGGAGACCCAGTACTTC
-,TRBV11-2,TRBJ1-2,TRBD1,CASSFGTEPGGYGYTF,TGTGCCAGCAGCTTCGGGACAGAACCGGGCGGCTATGGCTACACCTTC
once,TRBV18,TRBJ1-2,TRBD1,CASSPRRQGYGYTF,TGTGCCAGCTCACCAAGGAGACAGGGCTATGGCTACACCTTC
-,TRBV5-6,TRBJ2-7,-,CASSLASSTIWGEYEQYF,TGTGCCAGCAGCTTGGCCAGTAGCACCATATGGGGGGAATACGAGCAGTACTTC
-,TRBV28,TRBJ1-2,-,CASRWGPVDGYTF,TGTGCCAGCAGATGGGGACCGGTGGATGGCTACACCTTC
-,TRBV19,TRBJ1-2,-,CASGITGTYGYTF,TGTGCCAGTGGAATAACAGGGACCTATGGCTACACCTTC
-,TRBV21-1,TRBJ1-1,-,CASSKGFGGGTGDTEAFF,-
-,TRBV3-1/TRBV3-2,TRBJ1-1,-,CASSQEGTKNTEAFF,TGTGCCAGCAGCCAAGAAGGGACAAAGAACACTGAAGCTTTCTTT
-,TRBV11-2,TRBJ2-7,-,CASSPRQTQHEQYF,TGTGCCAGCAGCCCCCGACAGACCCAGCATGAGCAGTACTTC
-,TRBV5-6,TRBJ2-7,-,CASSLVRGKSYEQYF,TGTGCCAGCAGCTTGGTTCGGGGGAAGTCCTACGAGCAGTACTTC
-,TRBV15,TRBJ2-7,-,CATSRDPGYEQYF,TGTGCCACCAGCAGAGACCCCGGCTACGAGCAGTACTTC
-,TRBV4-1,TRBJ1-5,-,CASSQVWGFSNQPQHF,TGCGCCAGCAGCCAAGTTTGGGGCTTCAGCAATCAGCCCCAGCATTTT
-,TRBV7-9,TRBJ1-4,-,CASSGGWKLTNEKLFF,TGTGCCAGCAGTGGGGGCTGGAAACTTACTAATGAAAAACTGTTTTTT
-,TRBV2,TRBJ2-1,-,CASSELGANEQFF,TGTGCCAGCAGTGAATTGGGGGCCAATGAGCAGTTCTTC
-,TRBV28,TRBJ1-2,-,CASTRGGADYGYTF,TGTGCCAGCACACGGGGGGGGGCGGACTATGGCTACACCTTC
once,TRBV24-1,TRBJ2-2,-,CATRAGTGELFF,TGTGCCACCAGGGCAGGGACCGGGGAGCTGTTTTTT
-,TRBV6-4,TRBJ1-6,-,CASSPSWDSPLHF,TGTGCCAGCAGTCCCTCCTGGGATTCACCCCTCCACTTT
once,TRBV7-9,TRBJ2-1,-,CASSGGANTYNEQFF,TGTGCCAGCAGCGGAGGGGCTAATACTTACAATGAGCAGTTCTTC
-,TRBV7-2,TRBJ2-3,-,CASSQSSLTGSTQYF,TGTGCCAGCAGCCAAAGTAGTCTCACGGGGAGTACGCAGTATTTT
-,TRBV19,TRBJ2-6,TRBD2,CASSKAGAGANVLTF,TGTGCCAGTAGTAAGGCGGGAGCTGGGGCCAACGTCCTGACTTTC
-,TRBV5-1,TRBJ2-3,-,CASSLTDTQYF,TGCGCCAGCAGCTTGACAGATACGCAGTATTTT